This T cell receptor (beta chain) was recorded in a study of CD8 T cells in ankylosing spondylitis. Overall study results and limits: Made up of roughly 8 highly homologous variants, a TCR beta motif appeared characteristic of ankylosing spondylitis blood.

This clonotype occurred a few times. Its cognate antigen is unknown. MiXCR, run by TCRdb on the 5' RACE reads, gives a single entry per CDR3 protein. The sample gives roughly 260,000 distinct CDR3 sequences, 20% of which show up once; around 8% is in the top ten. Germline CDR1 is LNHNV and CDR2 is YYDKDF (reference sequence). The V and J ends lost 2 bases and 0 bases respectively, with 8 bases between them. The CDR3 totals 15 residues. The sample was blood, either unsorted or a sorted T cell fraction (not recorded which). This receptor was obtained from a male donor with ankylosing spondylitis or in good health (not recorded which). The chain recombines TRBV15 with TRBJ2-1; D might be TRBD1 (5 bases). The CDR3 region is CATSRRDSSYNEQFF. CDR3 nucleotide sequence: TGTGCCACCAGCAGACGAGACAGCTCCTACAATGAGCAGTTCTTC.